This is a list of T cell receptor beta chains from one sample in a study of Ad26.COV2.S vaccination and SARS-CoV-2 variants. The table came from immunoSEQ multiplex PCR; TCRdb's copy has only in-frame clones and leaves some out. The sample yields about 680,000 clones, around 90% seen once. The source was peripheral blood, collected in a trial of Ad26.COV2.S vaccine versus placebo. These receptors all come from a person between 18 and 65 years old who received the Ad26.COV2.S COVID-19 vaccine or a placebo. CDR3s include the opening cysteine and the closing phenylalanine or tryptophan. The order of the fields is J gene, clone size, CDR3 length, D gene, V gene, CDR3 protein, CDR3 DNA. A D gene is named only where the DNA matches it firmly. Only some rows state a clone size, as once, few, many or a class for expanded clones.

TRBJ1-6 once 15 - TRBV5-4 CASSSPGGGNSPLHF TGTGCCAGCAGCTCCCCGGGGGGTGGTAATTCACCCCTCCACTTT
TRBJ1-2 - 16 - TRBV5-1 CASGAVQGSQRDGYTF TGCGCCAGCGGCGCAGTACAGGGCTCCCAAAGGGATGGCTACACCTTC
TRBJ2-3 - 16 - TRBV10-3 CAISDPSPAGSDTQYF TGTGCCATCAGTGATCCATCTCCAGCGGGTTCAGATACGCAGTATTTT
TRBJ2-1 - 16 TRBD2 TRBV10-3 CAISQAGLAGDNEQFF TGTGCCATCTCCCAGGCAGGACTAGCGGGGGACAATGAGCAGTTCTTC
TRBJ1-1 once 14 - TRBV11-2 CASSLNMGETEAFF TGTGCCAGCAGCTTGAATATGGGGGAAACTGAAGCTTTCTTT
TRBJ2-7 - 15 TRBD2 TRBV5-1 CASSLTTSGAYEQYF TGCGCCAGCAGCTTGACCACTAGCGGGGCCTACGAGCAGTACTTC
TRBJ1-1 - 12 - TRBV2 CASRGLNTEAFF TGTGCCAGCAGAGGGCTGAACACTGAAGCTTTCTTT
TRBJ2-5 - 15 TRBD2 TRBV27 CASSRISGRQETQYF TGTGCCAGCAGTCGCATTAGCGGGAGGCAAGAGACCCAGTACTTC
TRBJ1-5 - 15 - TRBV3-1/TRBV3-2 CASSQGAQWNQPQHF TGTGCCAGCAGCCAAGGAGCACAGTGGAATCAGCCCCAGCATTTT
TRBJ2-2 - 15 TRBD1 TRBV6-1 CASSDSGQGTGELFF TGTGCCAGCAGTGATTCGGGACAGGGTACCGGGGAGCTGTTTTTT
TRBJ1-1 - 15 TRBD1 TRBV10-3 CAISERQGADSEAFF TGTGCCATCAGTGAACGACAGGGGGCGGATAGTGAAGCTTTCTTT
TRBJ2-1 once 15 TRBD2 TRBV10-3 CAISATSGSGNEQFF TGTGCCATCAGCGCAACTAGCGGGAGTGGCAATGAGCAGTTCTTC
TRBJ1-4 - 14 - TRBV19 CASSGGATNEKLFF TGTGCCAGTAGTGGGGGTGCAACTAATGAAAAACTGTTTTTT
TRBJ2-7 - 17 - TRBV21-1 CASSKVGVTLDSYEQYF TGTGCCAGCAGCAAAGTAGGGGTTACACTCGACTCCTACGAGCAGTACTTC
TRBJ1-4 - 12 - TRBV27 CASRQGYEKLFF TGTGCCAGCAGGCAGGGTTACGAAAAACTGTTTTTT
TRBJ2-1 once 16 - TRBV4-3 CASSQTLRASYNEQFF TGCGCCAGCAGCCAAACTTTGAGAGCCTCCTACAATGAGCAGTTCTTC
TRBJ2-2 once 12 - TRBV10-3 CAISGSPGELFF TGTGCCATCAGTGGATCCCCCGGGGAGCTGTTTTTT
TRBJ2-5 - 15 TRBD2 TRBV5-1 CASSGHGGAQETQYF TGCGCCAGCAGCGGACACGGGGGGGCCCAAGAGACCCAGTACTTC
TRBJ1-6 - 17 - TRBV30 CAWSFDRLFTYNSPLHF TGTGCCTGGAGTTTTGACAGGCTATTCACCTATAATTCACCCCTCCACTTT
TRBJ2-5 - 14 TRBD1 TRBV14 CASSRTGGWETQYF TGTGCCAGCAGCCGGACAGGGGGCTGGGAGACCCAGTACTTC
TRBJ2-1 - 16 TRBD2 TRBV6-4 CASSVQPGSGSNEQFF TGTGCCAGCAGTGTGCAGCCGGGTAGCGGGAGCAATGAGCAGTTCTTC
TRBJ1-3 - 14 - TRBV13 CASSSGTARNTIYF TGTGCCAGCAGCTCCGGGACCGCACGAAACACCATATATTTT
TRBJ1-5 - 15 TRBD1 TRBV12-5 CASGLGQGADQPQHF TGTGCTAGTGGTTTGGGACAGGGGGCGGATCAGCCCCAGCATTTT
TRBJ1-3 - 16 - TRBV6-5 CASSYAVSGIGNTIYF TGTGCCAGCAGTTACGCCGTATCAGGCATCGGAAACACCATATATTTT
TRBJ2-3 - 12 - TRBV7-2 CASSLEWGTQYF TGTGCCAGCAGCTTGGAGTGGGGTACGCAGTATTTT
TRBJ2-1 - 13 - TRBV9 CASSVEVRDEQFF TGTGCCAGCAGCGTGGAGGTTAGGGATGAGCAGTTCTTC
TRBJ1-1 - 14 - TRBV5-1 CASSPGYMNTEAFF TGCGCCAGCAGCCCGGGTTACATGAACACTGAAGCTTTCTTT
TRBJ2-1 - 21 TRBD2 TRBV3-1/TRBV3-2 CASSRNAADRLAGGAYNEQFF TGTGCCAGCAGCCGTAATGCGGCGGACAGGCTAGCGGGAGGTGCCTACAATGAGCAGTTCTTC
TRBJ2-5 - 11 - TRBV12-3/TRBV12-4 CASSQQETQYF TGTGCCAGCAGTCAGCAAGAGACCCAGTACTTC
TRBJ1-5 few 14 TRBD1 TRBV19 CASSITGTAMPQHF TGTGCCAGTAGTATAACAGGGACAGCTATGCCCCAGCATTTT
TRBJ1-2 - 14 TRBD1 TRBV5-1 CASSLGDRNYGYTF TGCGCCAGCAGCTTGGGGGACAGGAACTATGGCTACACCTTC
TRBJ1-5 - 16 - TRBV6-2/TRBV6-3 CASSPDGGPLNQPQHF TGTGCCAGCAGTCCAGACGGGGGGCCCCTCAATCAGCCCCAGCATTTT
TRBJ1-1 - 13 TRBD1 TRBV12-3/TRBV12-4 CASHHRGDTEAFF TGTGCCAGCCACCACAGGGGGGACACTGAAGCTTTCTTT
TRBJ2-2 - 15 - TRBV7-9 CASSLRGTNTGELFF TGTGCCAGCAGCTTAAGGGGAACGAACACCGGGGAGCTGTTTTTT
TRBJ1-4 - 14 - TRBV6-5 CASSYSATQEKLFF TGTGCCAGCAGTTACTCAGCGACACAAGAAAAACTGTTTTTT
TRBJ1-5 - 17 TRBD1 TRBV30 CAWTPPYRGRSNQPQHF TGTGCCTGGACCCCGCCTTACAGGGGGCGAAGCAATCAGCCCCAGCATTTT
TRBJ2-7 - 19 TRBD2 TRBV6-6 CASSPRSGWGTSGFYEQYF TGTGCCAGCAGTCCCCGCTCAGGTTGGGGGACTAGCGGCTTTTACGAGCAGTACTTC
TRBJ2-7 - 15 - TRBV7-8 CASSLWAGFDYEQYF TGTGCCAGCAGCTTATGGGCGGGCTTCGACTACGAGCAGTACTTC